This T cell receptor beta chain came from a study of CD8+ T cells in alopecia areata (dated by TCRdb to the late 2010s). With regard to the full study: To study T cell clonal expansion in alopecia areata, the researchers applied high-throughput TCRbeta sequencing to both the C3H/HeJ mouse model and human patients. immunoSEQ multiplex PCR using 35 Vbeta forward primers and 13 Jbeta reverse primers was used to amplify TCRbeta CDR3 regions. Scalp tissue and sorted CD4+ and CD8+ peripheral blood T cells from patchy and totalis/universalis alopecia areata patients and from healthy controls were covered by human TCRbeta sequencing. RNA was obtained with the PAXgene miRNA kit for fixed scalp, the miRNeasy kit for PBMCs, and the RNeasy kit for mouse skin. Scalp clonality was compared among normal scalp (n=4), patchy alopecia areata scalp (n=8), and alopecia totalis/universalis scalp (n=8).

The CDR3 sequence holds 15 residues, the cysteine and phenylalanine included. Only CDR3 DNA remains: 45 bases, in frame from the first base. CDR1 and CDR2, per the germline V gene (reference sequence), are LNHDA and SQIVND. Between the V and J ends, shortened by 2 bases and 2 bases respectively, the junction contains 9 bases. After PBMCs were isolated by density centrifugation and stained for CD3, CD4 and CD8, a FACSAria was used to sort CD4+ and CD8+ T cells. Scalp biopsies and blood samples were obtained from unaffected controls. Results and caveats for the whole study, not just this receptor: Lesional scalp, especially in alopecia totalis/universalis, showed higher clonality and more expanded CD8+ clones than normal scalp, suggesting antigenic drive. Scalp TCR repertoire analysis is complicated because resident alphabeta T cells in normal human skin are also sequenced, whereas mouse skin is dominated by gammadelta T cells. Shared TCR sequences between patients were less evident than in mice, which may be partly attributable to HLA diversity in the patient population.

Library construction relied on the immunoSEQ multiplex PCR assay. For TCR sequencing, RNA was extracted from every sample and reverse transcribed into cDNA to serve as template. First-strand cDNA was synthesized with SuperScript III using a 2:1 mix of oligo-dT and random hexamers. A synthetic immune receptor repertoire was used to gauge amplification bias, and whatever bias remained was removed computationally. In the authors' own workflow: After raw reads were preprocessed to remove errors, the CDR3 was defined following IMGT conventions as running from the conserved cysteine to phenylalanine. To get clonality, Shannon entropy was normalized by log2 of the number of productive unique TCRs and the result was subtracted from 1. CD4 or CD8 identity of scalp clones was inferred by cross-referencing scalp TCRbeta sequences with sorted blood CD4 and CD8 repertoires. TCRdb mirrors the immuneACCESS table, restricted to in-frame sequences. Some clones are absent from its copies; in checked studies, under half trace to an unresolved V gene, and the reason for the others is unknown. V, J and clone size were drawn from that table, and D and trimming were deduced from the DNA. The sample table lists some 150,000 clones, about two thirds of them with a count of one. In total, the top ten clones hold around 34% of the sample.

Concerning this clone itself: Its antigen remains unidentified. Base qualities are not at hand, and no much larger clone is one base apart.

Sequenced sample: CD8+ T cells sorted from blood. Recombination linked TRBV19 to TRBJ2-2; the D gene is possibly TRBD1 or TRBD2, with 5 bases matching each. This sequence was found in a human donor in good health. The nucleotides are TGTGCCAGTAGTATAACGGGGCAAAACACCGGGGAGCTGTTTTTT. Its protein product is CASSITGQNTGELFF.